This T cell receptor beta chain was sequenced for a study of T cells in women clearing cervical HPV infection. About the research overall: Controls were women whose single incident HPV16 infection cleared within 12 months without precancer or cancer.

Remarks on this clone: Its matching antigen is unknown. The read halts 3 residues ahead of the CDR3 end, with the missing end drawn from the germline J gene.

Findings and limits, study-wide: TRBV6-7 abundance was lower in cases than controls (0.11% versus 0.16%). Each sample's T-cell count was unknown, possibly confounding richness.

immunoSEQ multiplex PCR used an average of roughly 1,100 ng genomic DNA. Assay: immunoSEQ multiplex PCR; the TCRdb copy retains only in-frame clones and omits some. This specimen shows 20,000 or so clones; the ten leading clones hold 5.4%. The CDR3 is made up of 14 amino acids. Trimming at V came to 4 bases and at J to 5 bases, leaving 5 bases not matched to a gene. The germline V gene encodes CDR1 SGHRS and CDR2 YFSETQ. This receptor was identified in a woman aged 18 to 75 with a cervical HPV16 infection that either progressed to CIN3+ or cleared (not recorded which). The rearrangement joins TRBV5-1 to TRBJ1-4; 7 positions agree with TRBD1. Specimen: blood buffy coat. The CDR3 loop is CASSRDSVNEKLFF. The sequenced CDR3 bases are TGCGCCAGCAGCCGGGACAGCGTCAATGAAAAA.